This entry concerns a single T cell receptor beta chain. The sample comes from a study of OX40 agonist ivuxolimab in advanced cancers. The germline V gene encodes CDR1 SGHRS and CDR2 YFSETQ. V dropped 0 bases and J dropped 0 bases, with 10 bases sitting between them. This CDR3 contains 16 residues. TCRdb keeps only in-frame clones here, not all; method: immunoSEQ multiplex PCR. Of about 89,000 clones listed, 70% to 90% are singletons. The sequence was obtained from an adult with an advanced solid tumor such as melanoma, head and neck, liver or kidney cancer. The source material was CD4+ or CD8+ T cells sorted from blood, sampled in a trial of the OX40 agonist ivuxolimab. The genes are TRBV5-1 and TRBJ1-3, with unresolved D. The DNA of the CDR3 is TGCGCCAGCAGCTTGGCCGGCCTGGGCTCTGGAAACACCATATATTTT. Protein product: CASSLAGLGSGNTIYF.